This T cell receptor beta chain is from a study of T cell repertoires in aging, cancer and after chemotherapy. Multiplex touch-down PCR with TRB-A/B primers amplified rearranged V-D-J TRB sequences. TCRdb used MiXCR to reprocess the multiplex PCR reads, holding one entry per CDR3 protein. Of over 10,000 distinct CDR3 sequences in the sample, over 20% were seen once. This clonotype is classed as medium-sized (0.01 to 0.1%). Amplification of TCR beta used genomic DNA extracted from peripheral blood. The source material was blood. The sequence was collected from a human donor in good health.

CDR3 nucleotide sequence: TGTGCCAGCAGTTCATCCGGGACTCCGGCCGAGCAGTACTTC. Its translation is CASSSSGTPAEQYF. This sequence joins TRBV6-6 and TRBJ2-7, with D perhaps matching TRBD2 (6 bases). Germline CDR1 MNHNY, CDR2 SVGAGI (reference sequence). Trimming shortened V by 4 bases and J by 6 bases, and 16 bases separated the two germline ends. This CDR3 region has 14 residues.